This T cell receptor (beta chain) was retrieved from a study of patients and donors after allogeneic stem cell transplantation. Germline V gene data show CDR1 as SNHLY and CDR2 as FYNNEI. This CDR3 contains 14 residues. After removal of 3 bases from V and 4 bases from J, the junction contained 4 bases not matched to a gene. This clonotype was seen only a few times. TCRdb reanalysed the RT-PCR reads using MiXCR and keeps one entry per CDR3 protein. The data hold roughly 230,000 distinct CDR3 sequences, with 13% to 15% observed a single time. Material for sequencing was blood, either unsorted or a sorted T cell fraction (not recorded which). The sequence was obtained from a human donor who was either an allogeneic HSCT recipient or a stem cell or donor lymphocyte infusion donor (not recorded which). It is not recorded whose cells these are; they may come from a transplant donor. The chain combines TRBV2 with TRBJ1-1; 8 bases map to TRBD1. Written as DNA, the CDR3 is TGTGCCAGCAGTGACAGGGGGCGAGGCACTGAAGCTTTCTTT. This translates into CASSDRGRGTEAFF.